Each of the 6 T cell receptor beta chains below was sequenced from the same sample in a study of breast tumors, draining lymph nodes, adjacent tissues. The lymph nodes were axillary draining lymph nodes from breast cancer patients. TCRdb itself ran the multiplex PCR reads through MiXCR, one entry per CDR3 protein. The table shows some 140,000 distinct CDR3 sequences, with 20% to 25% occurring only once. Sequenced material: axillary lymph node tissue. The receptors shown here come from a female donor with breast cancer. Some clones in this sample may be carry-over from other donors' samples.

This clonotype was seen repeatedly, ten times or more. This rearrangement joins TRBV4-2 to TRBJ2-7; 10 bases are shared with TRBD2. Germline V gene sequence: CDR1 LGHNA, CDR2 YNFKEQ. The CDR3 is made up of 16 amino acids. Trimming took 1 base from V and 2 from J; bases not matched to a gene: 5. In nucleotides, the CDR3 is TGTGCCAGCAGCCAAGGTCTCACTAGCGGGACCTACGAGCAGTACTTC. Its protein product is CASSQGLTSGTYEQYF.

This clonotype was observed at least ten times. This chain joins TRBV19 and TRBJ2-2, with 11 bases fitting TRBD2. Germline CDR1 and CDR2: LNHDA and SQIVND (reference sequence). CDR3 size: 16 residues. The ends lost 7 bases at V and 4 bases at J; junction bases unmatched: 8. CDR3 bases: TGTGCCAGTACAAAACTAGCGGGAGAGGGCACCGGGGAGCTGTTTTTT. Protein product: CASTKLAGEGTGELFF.

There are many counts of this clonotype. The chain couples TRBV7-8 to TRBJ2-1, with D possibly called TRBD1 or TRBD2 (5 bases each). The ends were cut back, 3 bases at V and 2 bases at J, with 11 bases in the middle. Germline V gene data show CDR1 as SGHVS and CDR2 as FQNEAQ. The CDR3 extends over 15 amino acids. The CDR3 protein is CASSFTEGPYNEQFF. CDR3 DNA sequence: TGTGCCAGCAGCTTCACTGAGGGGCCCTACAATGAGCAGTTCTTC.

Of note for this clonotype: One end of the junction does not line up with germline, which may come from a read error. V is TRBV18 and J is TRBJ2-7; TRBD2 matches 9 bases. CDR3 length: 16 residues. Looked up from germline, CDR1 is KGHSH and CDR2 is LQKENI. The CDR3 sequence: CAGSPLPLAGSYEQYF. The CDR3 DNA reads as TGTGCCGGCTCACCCCTGCCTCTAGCGGGGAGCTACGAGCAGTACTTC.

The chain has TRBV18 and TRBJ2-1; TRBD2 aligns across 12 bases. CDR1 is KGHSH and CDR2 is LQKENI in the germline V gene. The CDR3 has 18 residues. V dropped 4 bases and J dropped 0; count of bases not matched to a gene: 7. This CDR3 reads CASSLLGLAGSSYNEQFF. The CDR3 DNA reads TGTGCCAGCTCACTCCTAGGACTAGCGGGGAGCTCCTACAATGAGCAGTTCTTC.

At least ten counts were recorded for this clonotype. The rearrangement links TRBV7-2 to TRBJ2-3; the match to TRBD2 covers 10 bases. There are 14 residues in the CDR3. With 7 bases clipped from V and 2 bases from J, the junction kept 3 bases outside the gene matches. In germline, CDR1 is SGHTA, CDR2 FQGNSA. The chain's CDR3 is CASTSGRVTDTQYF. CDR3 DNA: TGTGCCAGCACCAGCGGGAGGGTCACAGATACGCAGTATTTT.